This record covers a single TCR beta chain. This sample was included in a study of human T cells and chemical hapten exposure. Time point: pre-sensitization, week 0. Indicated treatment: therapeutic diphenylcyclopropenone sensitization with weekly scalp DPC. TCRdb reprocessed the RACE reads via MiXCR and lists one record per CDR3 protein. This sample has a few hundred thousand distinct CDR3 sequences, with more than 6.5% found just once. Sequences were derived from whole blood, sampled in connection with sensitization to the hapten diphenylcyclopropenone (DPC). The sequence came from a middle-aged woman with alopecia areata. Some clones in this sample may be carry-over from other donors' samples.

The CDR3 DNA reads TGTGCCAGCAGTCCCTACAGGGGAGAAGAGACCCAGTACTTC. As protein: CASSPYRGEETQYF. The genes are TRBV28 and TRBJ2-5, with 7 nucleotides matching TRBD1. The CDR3 consists of 14 residues. CDR1 is MDHEN, CDR2 SYDVKM, per germline. V shed 5 bases, J shed 3 bases, and the junction held 6 bases outside the gene matches.